The 21 T cell receptor beta chains below come from one sample, sequenced in a study of blood T cell repertoires in COVID-19. The table came from immunoSEQ multiplex PCR; TCRdb's copy has only in-frame clones and leaves some out. Of approximately 300,000 clones listed, roughly nine tenths are singletons. The material sequenced was peripheral blood. All receptors come from a man aged 18 to 29 who had recovered from COVID-19.

This clone came up a few times. The chain links TRBV9 to TRBJ2-7; 9 bases are shared with TRBD1. Looked up from germline, CDR1 is SGDLS and CDR2 is YYNGEE. V lost 0 bases to trimming and J lost 2 bases; unmatched junction nucleotides: 3. The CDR3 sequence is 15 residues long. The chain's CDR3 is CASSVGTGATYEQYF. CDR3 bases: TGTGCCAGCAGCGTAGGGACAGGGGCCACCTACGAGCAGTACTTC.

CDR3 in DNA: TGTGCCAGCAGTTTCGCCGGGGGACAGGGTGATGAAAAACTGTTTTTT. This gives the protein CASSFAGGQGDEKLFF. V gene TRBV27 combines with J gene TRBJ1-4; 9 nucleotides agree with TRBD1. Trimming at V came to 3 bases and at J to 6 bases, leaving 8 bases not matched to a gene. Germline lookup yields CDR1 MNHEY and CDR2 SMNVEV (reference sequence). The CDR3 is made up of 16 amino acids.

The chain joins TRBV7-8 to TRBJ1-1; TRBD1 might be the D (6 bases). Deletions cut 0 bases from V and 0 bases from J, with 11 bases between. The CDR3 runs to 16 residues. CDR1 and CDR2 from the germline V gene are SGHVS and FQNEAQ. CDR3 in amino acids: CASSLALRGMNTEAFF. CDR3 DNA sequence: TGTGCCAGCAGCTTAGCGCTGAGGGGGATGAACACTGAAGCTTTCTTT.

The sample holds one count of this clone. This chain uses TRBV15 with TRBJ2-1; D call uncertain. The CDR3 sequence is 12 residues long. Germline CDR1 reads LNHNV; CDR2 reads YYDKDF (reference sequence). V lost 0 bases, J lost 8 bases, and 5 bases lay in between. The CDR3 nucleotides read TGTGCCACCAGCAGAGATGAGGATGAGCAGTTCTTC. This codes for CATSRDEDEQFF.

CDR3 DNA: TGTGCCTGGAGTGCAGGGTATGGCTACACCTTC. This sequence encodes CAWSAGYGYTF. The chain couples TRBV30 to TRBJ1-2; TRBD1 might be the D (5 bases). Germline V gives CDR1 GTSNPN, CDR2 SVGIG (reference sequence). V lost 1 base to trimming and J lost 5 bases, with 5 bases between them. CDR3 size: 11 residues.

This clone was picked up one time. This chain joins TRBV11-2 and TRBJ2-5, with a tentative D call TRBD2 (6 bases). Germline CDR1 reads SGHAT; CDR2 reads FQNNGV. Trimming shortened V by 0 bases and J by 4 bases, and 27 bases separated the two germline ends. There are 20 residues in the CDR3. The CDR3 DNA reads as TGTGCCAGCAGCTTAGAGATGTTCGGGGGAATAGGTCTCTGGGGAGAGACCCAGTACTTC. Translated, it gives CASSLEMFGGIGLWGETQYF.

J is TRBJ2-5 and V is TRBV6-5; D perhaps matches TRBD2 (6 bases). Trimming removed 2 bases from V and 3 bases from J, with 10 bases in between. Germline CDR1 reads MNHEY; CDR2 reads SVGAGI. The CDR3 contains 14 residues. CDR3 protein: CASSYNSGEETQYF. CDR3 nucleotides: TGTGCCAGCAGTTACAATTCGGGGGAAGAGACCCAGTACTTC.

The chain joins TRBV5-1 to TRBJ2-7; 8 bases align to TRBD1. This CDR3 contains 15 residues. Looked up from germline, CDR1 is SGHRS and CDR2 is YFSETQ. The ends lost 3 bases at V and 5 bases at J; junction bases unmatched: 10. Here the CDR3 DNA reads TGCGCCAGCAGCTCGATCGAGCAGGGGGCTAACGAGCAGTACTTC. As protein: CASSSIEQGANEQYF.

The V call is TRBV6-5, the J call TRBJ1-2, with TRBD1 as a possible D gene (6 bases). Germline V gives CDR1 MNHEY, CDR2 SVGAGI. V was shortened by 6 bases and J by 5 bases, with 10 bases between the two germline ends. This CDR3 has 12 amino acids. DNA for the CDR3: TGTGCCAGCAGGGACAGTCTATATGGCTACACCTTC. Translation gives CASRDSLYGYTF.

This chain connects TRBV11-2 to TRBJ2-7, with 8 bases aligning to TRBD1. Per germline, CDR1 SGHAT and CDR2 FQNNGV. The junction had 7 bases not matched to a gene; V was cut back by 2 bases and J by 4 bases. This CDR3 is 15 amino acids long. The CDR3: CASSLIRTGNYEQYF. CDR3 bases: TGTGCCAGCAGCTTAATTAGGACAGGGAATTACGAGCAGTACTTC.

The rearrangement links TRBV7-3 to TRBJ2-5; D is perhaps TRBD1 (7 bases). The V and J ends lost 5 bases and 5 bases respectively, with 18 bases between them. The CDR3 is 15 amino acids. The germline V gene has CDR1 SGHTA and CDR2 FQGTGA. CDR3 protein: CASSPREGGRETQYF. Here the CDR3 DNA reads TGTGCCAGCAGCCCGCGGGAAGGGGGCCGCGAGACCCAGTACTTC.

The rearrangement uses TRBV5-1 and TRBJ1-4; 8 positions match TRBD1. Germline V gene sequence: CDR1 SGHRS, CDR2 YFSETQ. The CDR3 consists of 15 residues. The V and J ends lost 4 bases and 3 bases, in that order; junction bases with no gene match: 5. CDR3 sequence (DNA): TGCGCCAGCAGCCCAGGGGGCGTAGCTAATGAAAAACTGTTTTTT. Amino acid sequence: CASSPGGVANEKLFF. Full variable domain (missing parts from reference TRBV5-1 and TRBJ1-4): KAGVTQTPRYLIKTRGQQVTLSCSPISGHRSVSWYQQTPGQGLQFLFEYFSETQRNKGNFPGRFSGRQFSNSRSEMNVSTLELGDSALYLCASSPGGVANEKLFFGSGTQLSVL.

This clone was seen a single time. The genes are TRBV2 and TRBJ2-7, with a weak D call TRBD1 (6 bases). From germline, CDR1 is SNHLY and CDR2 FYNNEI. CDR3 length: 13 residues. V dropped 7 bases and J dropped 3 bases, with 13 bases sitting between them. CDR3 residues: CASTRDTNYEQYF. In nucleotides, the CDR3 is TGTGCCAGCACCCGGGACACCAACTACGAGCAGTACTTC.

V usage is TRBV6-2 or TRBV6-3 and J usage is TRBJ2-7, with D uncertain. Looked up from germline, CDR1 is MNHEY and CDR2 is SVGEGT. V was cut by 5 bases and J by 1 base, with 3 bases left in between. The CDR3 has 11 amino acids. In DNA, the CDR3 is TGTGCCAGCAGTCCATCCTACGAGCAGTACTTC. Encoded protein: CASSPSYEQYF.

The rearrangement uses TRBV7-2 and TRBJ1-1; 8 bases line up with TRBD1. The V gene end was trimmed by 3 bases and the J gene end by 0 bases; junction bases not matched to a gene: 3. CDR3 length: 15 residues. CDR1 SGHTA and CDR2 FQGNSA come from the germline V gene. Here the CDR3 DNA reads TGTGCCAGCAGCTTTCAGGGGGCATTGAACACTGAAGCTTTCTTT. Translation gives CASSFQGALNTEAFF.

This chain joins TRBV19 and TRBJ1-2; D unclear. The CDR3 is made up of 12 amino acids. Trimming removed 3 bases from V and 8 bases from J, with 10 bases in between. CDR1 and CDR2 (germline): LNHDA, SQIVND (reference sequence). CDR3 in DNA: TGTGCCAGTAGTATGCAAAGCGCGGGCTACACCTTC. Amino acids: CASSMQSAGYTF.

This chain connects TRBV19 to TRBJ1-5; 9 nucleotides align to TRBD1. The germline V gene has CDR1 LNHDA and CDR2 SQIVND (reference sequence). The V gene end was trimmed by 3 bases and the J gene end by 2 bases; junction bases not matched to a gene: 2. The CDR3 extends over 15 amino acids. The chain's CDR3 is CASSMGDRGNQPQHF. The CDR3 DNA follows: TGTGCCAGTAGTATGGGGGACAGGGGCAATCAGCCCCAGCATTTT.

This chain joins TRBV11-2 and TRBJ2-2; TRBD2 is a possible D gene (5 bases). The length of the CDR3 is 18 residues. V was clipped by 2 bases and J by 5 bases, with 21 bases between them. The V gene's germline CDR1 is SGHAT and CDR2 FQNNGV. CDR3: CASSLTPRVRELTGELFF. As DNA, the CDR3 is TGTGCCAGCAGCTTAACCCCCCGAGTGAGGGAACTAACCGGGGAGCTGTTTTTT.

J is TRBJ2-5 and V is TRBV9; TRBD1 matches 8 bases. The CDR3 length is 13 residues. Germline lookup yields CDR1 SGDLS and CDR2 YYNGEE. V shed 3 bases and J 4 bases; nucleotides not matched to a gene: 2. The CDR3 bases are TGTGCCAGCAGCGCGACAGGGGCAGAGACCCAGTACTTC. This translates into CASSATGAETQYF.

The genes are TRBV6-5 and TRBJ1-5; D not resolved. Trimming shortened V by 6 bases and J by 0 bases, and 12 bases separated the two germline ends. Germline lookup yields CDR1 MNHEY and CDR2 SVGAGI. This CDR3 region has 15 residues. The CDR3 DNA follows: TGTGCCAGCAGGAACGGGGTTAATAGCAATCAGCCCCAGCATTTT. Translated, it gives CASRNGVNSNQPQHF.

This clone occurred a few times. The CDR3 loop is CSASVPGLAVHNEQFF. CDR3 DNA sequence: TGCAGTGCTAGTGTCCCGGGACTAGCTGTCCACAATGAGCAGTTCTTC. The chain recombines TRBV20-1 with TRBJ2-1; 9 nucleotides agree with TRBD2. The V gene end was trimmed by 3 bases and the J gene end by 5 bases; junction bases not matched to a gene: 11. CDR1 DFQATT and CDR2 SNEGSKA come from the germline V gene (reference sequence). The CDR3 has 16 amino acids.